Listed below are T cell receptor beta chains from one sample, sequenced in a study of metastatic and nonmetastatic thyroid tumors. Using MiXCR, TCRdb reanalyzed the PCR reads. The sample carries about 20,000 clones, around 30% recorded once. The specimen was tumor tissue. The receptors were gathered from a male donor with papillary thyroid cancer or a benign thyroid nodule (not recorded which). Some clones in this sample may be carry-over from other donors' samples. The CDR3 runs from the conserved cysteine through the conserved F or W. A D gene is named only where the DNA matches it firmly. Clone size is given for some rows only: seen once, a few or many times, or a class if the clone is expanded.

j_gene,v_gene,d_gene,abundance,CDR3nt,CDR3aa
TRBJ1-2,TRBV2,TRBD1,few,TGTGCCAGCTGGGACAGGATGATATATGGCTACACCTTC,CASWDRMIYGYTF
TRBJ2-1,TRBV19,TRBD2,NA,TGTGCCAGTAGTATTACTAGCGGAGAGGTCTCCTACAATGAGCAGTTCTTC,CASSITSGEVSYNEQFF
TRBJ2-7,TRBV5-1,TRBD2,NA,TGCGCCAGCAGCTCCGGTCTGGGGGGGTTATACGAGCAGTATTTC,CASSSGLGGLYEQYF
TRBJ2-1,TRBV9,TRBD2,many,TGTGCCAGCAGTCACCGGACTAGCGGCCACAATGAGCAGTTCTTC,CASSHRTSGHNEQFF
TRBJ2-1,TRBV28,NA,NA,TGTGCCAGCAGCAGAGACAATGAGCAGTTCTTC,CASSRDNEQFF
TRBJ2-7,TRBV19,TRBD2,NA,TGTGCCAGTAGTCGTCTAGCGGGACGGTGGTCGGACGAGCAGTACTTC,CASSRLAGRWSDEQYF
TRBJ2-5,TRBV20-1,TRBD2,NA,TGCAGTGCCGAAAACCGGGGGACTATCGGGAGCCAAGAGAACCAGTACTTC,CSAENRGTIGSQENQYF
TRBJ2-2,TRBV6-1,TRBD2,NA,TGTGCCCGCAGACTAGCGGAGAGCACCGGGGAGCTGTTGTTT,CARRLAESTGELLF
TRBJ1-5,TRBV28,TRBD1,NA,TGTGCCAGCAGTACGACAGGGGAAGGCCGCTCTCAGCCCCAGCATTTT,CASSTTGEGRSQPQHF
TRBJ2-3,TRBV20-1,TRBD2,NA,TGCAGTGCTATCCCACTAGCGGGAGGACTAGGCACAGATACGCAGTATTTT,CSAIPLAGGLGTDTQYF
TRBJ2-5,TRBV5-8,NA,NA,TGTGCCAGCAGCTTGGTGGGTGGCGGTGAGACCCAGTGCTTC,CASSLVGGGETQCF
TRBJ2-3,TRBV5-1,TRBD2,NA,TGCGCCAGCAGCTTGGGTGGGCTAGCGGACACAGATACGCAGTATTTT,CASSLGGLADTDTQYF
TRBJ2-2,TRBV28,TRBD1,medium-sized,TGTGCCAGCAGTTCCTACAGGGGGGAAAACACCGGGGAGCTGTTTTTT,CASSSYRGENTGELFF
TRBJ1-2,TRBV5-1,TRBD1,once,TGCGCCAGCAGCATGGTCGGACAGGGGGCCTATGGCTACACCTTC,CASSMVGQGAYGYTF
TRBJ1-5,TRBV5-1,NA,medium-sized,TGCGCCAGCAGCTTGGAAGGAGGGAATCAGCCCCAGCATTTT,CASSLEGGNQPQHF
TRBJ2-7,TRBV5-1,NA,NA,TGCGCCAGCAGCTTGGAGGCAGGGGGAGGCGAGCAGTACTTC,CASSLEAGGGEQYF
TRBJ2-3,TRBV12-3/TRBV12-4,NA,few,TGTGCCAGTAGAAGGGCGGATACGCAGTATTTT,CASRRADTQYF
TRBJ1-1,TRBV10-1,NA,medium-sized,TGCGCCAGCAGTTCGGGAAATGGTATGAACACTGAAGCTTTCTTT,CASSSGNGMNTEAFF
TRBJ2-7,TRBV7-2,NA,medium-sized,TGTGCCAGCAGCCGACAGAGCTCCTACGAGCAGTACTTC,CASSRQSSYEQYF
TRBJ1-4,TRBV7-2,NA,many,TGTGCCAGCAGCCCAGGCGCGTTACTTGGCGAAAAACTGTTTTTT,CASSPGALLGEKLFF